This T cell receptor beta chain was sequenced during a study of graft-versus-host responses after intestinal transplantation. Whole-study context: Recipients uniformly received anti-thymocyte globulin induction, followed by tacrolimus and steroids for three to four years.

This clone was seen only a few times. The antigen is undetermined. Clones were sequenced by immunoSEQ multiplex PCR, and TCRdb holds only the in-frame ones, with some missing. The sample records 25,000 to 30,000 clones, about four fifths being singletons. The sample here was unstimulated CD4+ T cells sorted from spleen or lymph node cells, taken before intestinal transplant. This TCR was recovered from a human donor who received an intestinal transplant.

This chain's CDR3 is CASSLGTGGGKLFF. In DNA form, the CDR3 reads TGCGCCAGCAGCCTAGGGACAGGGGGCGGAAAACTGTTTTTT. The chain joins TRBV5-1 to TRBJ1-4, with 12 bases aligning to TRBD1. Germline values: CDR1 SGHRS, CDR2 YFSETQ. Trimming cost V 4 bases and J 10 bases; bases outside gene matches: 5. This CDR3 has 14 amino acids.